These 14 T cell receptor beta chains originate from one sample sequenced in a study of brain T cells in children with intractable seizures. Generated by immunoSEQ multiplex PCR, the TCRdb table keeps only in-frame clones and is missing some. The sample shows about 80,000 clones, under 95% of them seen only once. This specimen was peripheral blood, taken at surgery. The receptors derive from a girl aged 2-10 years with Rasmussen encephalitis and intractable seizures.

This clone was detected once. The V gene is TRBV5-4, the J gene TRBJ2-3, with 12 nucleotides matching TRBD2. CDR3 length: 16 amino acids. V was pared by 0 bases and J by 5 bases, with 4 bases of the junction left unmatched. Germline V lookup: CDR1 SGHNT, CDR2 YYREEE (reference sequence). DNA for the CDR3: TGTGCCAGCAGCTTGGCTGCTAGCGGGAGGGTAGATACGCAGTATTTT. It specifies CASSLAASGRVDTQYF.

The gene calls are TRBV29-1 and TRBJ2-3, with D unclear. The germline CDR1 and CDR2 sequences are SQVTM and ANQGSEA. V shed 2 bases and J shed 3 bases, with 12 bases lying between them. CDR3 length equals 14 residues. The CDR3 spells CSVEPRTLTDTQYF. The CDR3 region has the DNA TGCAGCGTTGAACCTCGGACGCTTACAGATACGCAGTATTTT.

The chain carries TRBV14 and TRBJ2-5; maybe TRBD1 (5 bases). The CDR3 sequence is 15 residues long. Trimming removed 5 bases at V and 1 base at J, with 14 bases between. In germline, CDR1 is SGHDN, CDR2 FVKESK. The CDR3 DNA reads TGTGCCAGCAGCTCATACAGGTCATCCCAAGAGACCCAGTACTTC. Translation gives CASSSYRSSQETQYF.

The genes are TRBV6-5 and TRBJ1-5; D is undetermined. The germline V and J ends were trimmed by 5 bases and 5 bases, with 7 bases remaining between them. This CDR3 has 12 amino acids. Germline CDR1 reads MNHEY; CDR2 reads SVGAGI. In DNA form, the CDR3 reads TGTGCCAGCAGTCCCTACGATCAGCCCCAGCATTTT. Protein: CASSPYDQPQHF.

The chain links TRBV3-1 (or the pseudogene TRBV3-2) to TRBJ2-5, with D maybe TRBD2 (8 bases). V dropped 1 base and J dropped 5 bases, with 23 bases sitting between them. The CDR3 runs 18 residues. Germline lookup yields CDR1 LGHDT and CDR2 YNNKEL (reference sequence). This chain's CDR3 is CASSQAGSSGTRGETQYF. The CDR3 DNA sequence: TGTGCCAGCAGCCAAGCCGGGAGTAGCGGGACCAGGGGGGAGACCCAGTACTTC.

This sequence joins TRBV24-1 and TRBJ2-7; 7 nucleotides align to TRBD2. This CDR3 contains 15 residues. Germline lookup yields CDR1 KGHDR and CDR2 SFDVKD. The ends lost 3 bases at V and 3 bases at J; junction bases unmatched: 7. CDR3 sequence (DNA): TGTGCCACCAGTGATGCGAAGCGGGGAGGCTACGAGCAGTACTTC. Its protein is CATSDAKRGGYEQYF.

This chain links TRBV11-3 with TRBJ2-1; D is unresolved. Germline V gene sequence: CDR1 SGHNT, CDR2 YENEEA. V was clipped by 3 bases and J by 10 bases, with 10 bases between them. The CDR3 totals 12 residues. The CDR3 DNA reads as TGTGCCAGCAGCTTGGTAAGTGACGAGCAGTTCTTC. As protein: CASSLVSDEQFF.

V usage is TRBV5-4 and J usage is TRBJ2-3; 10 bases align to TRBD2. Unmatched junction bases numbered 5, after V lost 7 bases and J lost 0 bases. CDR1 and CDR2 (germline): SGHNT, YYREEE (reference sequence). CDR3 size: 15 residues. The CDR3 sequence: CASESGGASTDTQYF. The CDR3 DNA follows: TGTGCCAGCGAAAGCGGGGGGGCTAGCACAGATACGCAGTATTTT.

The chain employs TRBV15 and TRBJ2-1; D remains ambiguous. The CDR3 has 13 residues. V dropped 1 base and J dropped 8 bases, with 9 bases sitting between them. The germline gives CDR1 LNHNV, CDR2 YYDKDF (reference sequence). This chain's CDR3 is CATSRARTDEQFF. CDR3 coding DNA: TGTGCCACCAGCAGAGCTAGAACGGATGAGCAGTTCTTC.

The rearrangement links TRBV28 to TRBJ2-3, with a possible D match to TRBD2 (7 bases). The CDR3 totals 15 residues. V was cut by 6 bases and J by 2 bases, with 15 bases left in between. From germline, CDR1 is MDHEN and CDR2 SYDVKM. The CDR3 sequence is CASSGRGGPTDTQYF. The CDR3 DNA reads TGTGCCAGCAGCGGTCGCGGGGGCCCCACAGATACGCAGTATTTT.

This sequence joins TRBV19 and TRBJ1-1, with 10 nucleotides matching TRBD1. The CDR3 covers 13 residues. V was pared by 10 bases and J by 4 bases, with 6 bases of the junction left unmatched. Germline V gene data show CDR1 as LNHDA and CDR2 as SQIVND (reference sequence). The chain's CDR3 is CATSWTGGTEAFF. Written as DNA, the CDR3 is TGTGCCACATCCTGGACAGGGGGCACTGAAGCTTTCTTT.

This clone was seen just once. The chain links TRBV5-1 to TRBJ2-2; 8 bases map to TRBD1. Germline loops: CDR1 SGHRS, CDR2 YFSETQ. The CDR3 consists of 16 residues. Unmatched junction bases numbered 5, after V lost 4 bases and J lost 0 bases. The CDR3 nucleotides read TGCGCCAGCAGCCCACGACAGGGGACGAACACCGGGGAGCTGTTTTTT. It yields the protein CASSPRQGTNTGELFF.

This clone was seen a single time. V is TRBV27 and J is TRBJ1-4; 8 bases agree with TRBD1. CDR3 length: 15 residues. Germline trimming cut 5 bases from V and 8 bases from J; bases unmatched to any gene: 10. Germline-derived CDR1 and CDR2 are MNHEY and SMNVEV (reference sequence). CDR3 loop: CASSPRQGWGEKLFF. The CDR3 nucleotides read TGTGCCAGCAGTCCAAGACAGGGGTGGGGAGAAAAACTGTTTTTT.

V is TRBV3-1 (or the pseudogene TRBV3-2) and J is TRBJ1-1; no clear D gene. V lost 1 base, J lost 8 bases, and 14 bases lay in between. CDR1 is LGHDT, CDR2 YNNKEL, per germline (reference sequence). The CDR3 has 14 residues. The CDR3 here is CASSQGSRSREAFF. In nucleotides, the CDR3 is TGTGCCAGCAGCCAAGGAAGCAGGTCCCGGGAAGCTTTCTTT.